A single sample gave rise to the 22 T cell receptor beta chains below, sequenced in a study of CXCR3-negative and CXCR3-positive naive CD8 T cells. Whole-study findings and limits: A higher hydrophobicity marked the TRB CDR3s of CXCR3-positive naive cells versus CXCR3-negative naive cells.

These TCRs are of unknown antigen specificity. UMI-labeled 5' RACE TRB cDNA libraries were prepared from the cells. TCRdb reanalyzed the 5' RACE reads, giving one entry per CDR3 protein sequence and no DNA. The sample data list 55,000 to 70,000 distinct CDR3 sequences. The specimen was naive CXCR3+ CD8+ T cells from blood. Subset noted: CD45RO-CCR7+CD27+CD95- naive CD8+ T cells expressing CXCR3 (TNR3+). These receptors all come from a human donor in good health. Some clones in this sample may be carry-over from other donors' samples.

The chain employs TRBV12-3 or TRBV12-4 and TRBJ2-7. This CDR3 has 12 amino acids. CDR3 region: CASSPSGYEQYF.

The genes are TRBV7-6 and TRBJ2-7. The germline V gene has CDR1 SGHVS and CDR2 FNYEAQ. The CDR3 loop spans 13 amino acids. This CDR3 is CASSLAGVYEQYF.

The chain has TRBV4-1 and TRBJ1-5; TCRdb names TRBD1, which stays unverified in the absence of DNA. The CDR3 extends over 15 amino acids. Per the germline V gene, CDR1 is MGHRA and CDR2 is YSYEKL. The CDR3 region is CASSLWDSSNQPQHF.

The CDR3: CASSPPFQETQYF. The rearrangement uses TRBV12-3 or TRBV12-4 and TRBJ2-5; there is no DNA to check the TCRdb D call of TRBD1. The CDR3 is 13 amino acids.

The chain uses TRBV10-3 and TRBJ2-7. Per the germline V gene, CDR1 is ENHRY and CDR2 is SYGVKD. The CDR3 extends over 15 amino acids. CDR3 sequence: CAISESMGLGYEQYF.

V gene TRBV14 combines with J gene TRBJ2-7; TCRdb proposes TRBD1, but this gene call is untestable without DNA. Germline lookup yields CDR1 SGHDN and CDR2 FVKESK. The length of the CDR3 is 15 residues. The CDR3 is CASSQHGTGGGEQYF.

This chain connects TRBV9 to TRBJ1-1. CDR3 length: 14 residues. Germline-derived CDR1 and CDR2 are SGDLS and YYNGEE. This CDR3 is CASSARRQGPEAFF.

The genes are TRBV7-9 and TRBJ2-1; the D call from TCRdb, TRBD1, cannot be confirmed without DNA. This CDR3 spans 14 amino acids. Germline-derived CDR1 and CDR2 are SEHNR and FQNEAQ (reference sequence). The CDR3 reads CASRREGGENEQFF.

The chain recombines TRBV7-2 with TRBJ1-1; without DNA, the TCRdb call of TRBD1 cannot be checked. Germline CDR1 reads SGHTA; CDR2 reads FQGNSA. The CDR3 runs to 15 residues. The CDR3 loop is CASSTQGGTLAEAFF.

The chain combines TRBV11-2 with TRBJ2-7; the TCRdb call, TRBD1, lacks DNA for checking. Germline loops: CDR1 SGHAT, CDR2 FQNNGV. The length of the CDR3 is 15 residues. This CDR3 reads CASSLRTGPLYEQYF.

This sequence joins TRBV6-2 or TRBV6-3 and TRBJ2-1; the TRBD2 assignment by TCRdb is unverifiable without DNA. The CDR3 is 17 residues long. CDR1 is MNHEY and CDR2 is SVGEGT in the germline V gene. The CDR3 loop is CASRSLGLAGGYNEQFF.

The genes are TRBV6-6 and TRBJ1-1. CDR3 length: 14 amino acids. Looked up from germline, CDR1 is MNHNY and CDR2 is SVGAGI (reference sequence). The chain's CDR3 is CASSPREMNTEAFF.

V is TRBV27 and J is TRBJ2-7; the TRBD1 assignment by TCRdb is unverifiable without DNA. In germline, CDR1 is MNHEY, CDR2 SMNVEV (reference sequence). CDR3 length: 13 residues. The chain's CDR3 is CASSFGRAYEQYF.

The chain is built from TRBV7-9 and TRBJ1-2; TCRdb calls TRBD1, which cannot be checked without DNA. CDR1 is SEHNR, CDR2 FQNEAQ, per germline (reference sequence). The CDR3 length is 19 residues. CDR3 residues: CASSSFGARGDTVNYGYTF. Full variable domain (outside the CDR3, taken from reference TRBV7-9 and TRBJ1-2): DTGVSQNPRHKITKRGQNVTFRCDPISEHNRLYWYRQTLGQGPEFLTYFQNEAQLEKSRLLSDRFSAERPKGSFSTLEIQRTEQGDSAMYLCASSSFGARGDTVNYGYTFGSGTRLTVV.

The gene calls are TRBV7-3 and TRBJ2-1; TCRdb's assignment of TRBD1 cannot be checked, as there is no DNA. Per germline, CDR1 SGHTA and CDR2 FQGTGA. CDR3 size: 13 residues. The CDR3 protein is CASSLGAGNEQFF.

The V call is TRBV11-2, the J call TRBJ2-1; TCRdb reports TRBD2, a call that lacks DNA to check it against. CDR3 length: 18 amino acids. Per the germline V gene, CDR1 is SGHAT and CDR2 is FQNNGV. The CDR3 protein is CASSLGASGGSSYNEQFF.

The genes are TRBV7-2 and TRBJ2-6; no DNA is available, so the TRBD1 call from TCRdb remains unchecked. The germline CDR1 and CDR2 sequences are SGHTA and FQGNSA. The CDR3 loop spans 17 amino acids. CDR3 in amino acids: CASSLQGSHSGANVLTF.

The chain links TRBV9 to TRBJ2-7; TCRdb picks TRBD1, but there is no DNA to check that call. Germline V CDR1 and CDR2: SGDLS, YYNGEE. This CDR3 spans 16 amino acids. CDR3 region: CASSVSPGGGIYEQYF.

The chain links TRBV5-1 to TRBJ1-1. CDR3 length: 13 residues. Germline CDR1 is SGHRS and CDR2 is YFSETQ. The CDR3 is CASSVRGTNEAFF. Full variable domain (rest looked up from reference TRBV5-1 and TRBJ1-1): KAGVTQTPRYLIKTRGQQVTLSCSPISGHRSVSWYQQTPGQGLQFLFEYFSETQRNKGNFPGRFSGRQFSNSRSEMNVSTLELGDSALYLCASSVRGTNEAFFGQGTRLTVV.

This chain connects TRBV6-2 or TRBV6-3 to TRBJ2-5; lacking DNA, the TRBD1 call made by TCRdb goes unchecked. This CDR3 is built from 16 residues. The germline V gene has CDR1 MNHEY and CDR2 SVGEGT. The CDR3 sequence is CASSYDETRAVGTQYF.

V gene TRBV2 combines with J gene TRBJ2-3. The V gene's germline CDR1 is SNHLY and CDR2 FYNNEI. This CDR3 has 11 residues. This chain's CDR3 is CASSYTDTQYF.

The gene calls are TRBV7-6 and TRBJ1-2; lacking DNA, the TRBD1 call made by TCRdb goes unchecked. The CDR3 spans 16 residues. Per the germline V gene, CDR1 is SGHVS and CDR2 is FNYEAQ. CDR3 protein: CASSPGTGVLNYGYTF.